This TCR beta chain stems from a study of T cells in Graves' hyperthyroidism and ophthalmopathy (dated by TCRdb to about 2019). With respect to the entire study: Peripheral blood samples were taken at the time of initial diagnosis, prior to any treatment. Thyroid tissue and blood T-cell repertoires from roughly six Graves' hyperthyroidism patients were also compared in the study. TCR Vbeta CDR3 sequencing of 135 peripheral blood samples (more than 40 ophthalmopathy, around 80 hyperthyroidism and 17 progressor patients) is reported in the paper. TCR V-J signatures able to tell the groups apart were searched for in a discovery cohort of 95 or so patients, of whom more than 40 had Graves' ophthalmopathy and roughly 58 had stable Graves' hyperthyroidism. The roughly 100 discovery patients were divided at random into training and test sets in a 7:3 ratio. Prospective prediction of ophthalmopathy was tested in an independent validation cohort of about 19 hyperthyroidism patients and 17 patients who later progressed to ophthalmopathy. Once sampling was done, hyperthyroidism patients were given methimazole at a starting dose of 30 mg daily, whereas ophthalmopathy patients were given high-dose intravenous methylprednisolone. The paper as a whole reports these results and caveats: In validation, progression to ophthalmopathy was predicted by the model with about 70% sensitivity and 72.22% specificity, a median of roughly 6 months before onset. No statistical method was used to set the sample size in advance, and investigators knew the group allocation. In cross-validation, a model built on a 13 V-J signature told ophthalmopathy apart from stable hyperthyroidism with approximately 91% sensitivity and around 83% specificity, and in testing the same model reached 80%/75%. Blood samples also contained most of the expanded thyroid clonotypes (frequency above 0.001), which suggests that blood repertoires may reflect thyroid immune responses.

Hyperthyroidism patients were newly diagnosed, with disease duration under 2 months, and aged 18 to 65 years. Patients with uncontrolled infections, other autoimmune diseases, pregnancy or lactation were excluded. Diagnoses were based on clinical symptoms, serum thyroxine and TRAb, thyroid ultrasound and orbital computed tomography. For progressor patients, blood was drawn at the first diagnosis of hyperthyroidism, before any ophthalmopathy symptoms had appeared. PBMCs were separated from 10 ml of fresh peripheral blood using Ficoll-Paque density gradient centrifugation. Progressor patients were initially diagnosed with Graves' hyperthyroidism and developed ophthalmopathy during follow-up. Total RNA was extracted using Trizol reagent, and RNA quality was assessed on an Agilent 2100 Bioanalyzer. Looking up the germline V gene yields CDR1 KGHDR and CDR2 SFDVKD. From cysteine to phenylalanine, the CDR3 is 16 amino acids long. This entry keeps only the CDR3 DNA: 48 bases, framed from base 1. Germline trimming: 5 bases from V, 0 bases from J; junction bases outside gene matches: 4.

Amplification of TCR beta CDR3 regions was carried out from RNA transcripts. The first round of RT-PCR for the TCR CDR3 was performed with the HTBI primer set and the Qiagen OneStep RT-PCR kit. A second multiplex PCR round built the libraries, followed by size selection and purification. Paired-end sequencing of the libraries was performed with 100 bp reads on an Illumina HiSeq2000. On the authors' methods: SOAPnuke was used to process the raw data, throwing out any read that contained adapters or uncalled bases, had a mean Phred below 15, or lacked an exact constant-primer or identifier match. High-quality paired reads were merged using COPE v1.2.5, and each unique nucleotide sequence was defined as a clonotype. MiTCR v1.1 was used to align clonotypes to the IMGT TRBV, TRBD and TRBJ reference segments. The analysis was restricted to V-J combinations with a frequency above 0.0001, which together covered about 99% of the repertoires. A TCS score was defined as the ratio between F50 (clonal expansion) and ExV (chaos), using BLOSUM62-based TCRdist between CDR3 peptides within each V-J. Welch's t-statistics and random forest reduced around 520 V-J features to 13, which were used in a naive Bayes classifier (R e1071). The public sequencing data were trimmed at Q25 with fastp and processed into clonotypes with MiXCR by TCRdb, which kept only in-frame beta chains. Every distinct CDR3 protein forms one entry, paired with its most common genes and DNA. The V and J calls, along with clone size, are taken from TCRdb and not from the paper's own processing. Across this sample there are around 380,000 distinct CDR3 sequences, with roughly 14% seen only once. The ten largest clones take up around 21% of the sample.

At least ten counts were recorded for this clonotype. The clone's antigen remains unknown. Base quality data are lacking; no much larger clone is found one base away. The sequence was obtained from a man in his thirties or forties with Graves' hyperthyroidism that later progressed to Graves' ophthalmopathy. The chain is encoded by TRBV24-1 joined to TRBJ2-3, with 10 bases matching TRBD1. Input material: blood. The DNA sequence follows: TGTGCCACCAGTGCTACGGGACAGGGGAGCACAGATACGCAGTATTTT. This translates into CATSATGQGSTDTQYF.